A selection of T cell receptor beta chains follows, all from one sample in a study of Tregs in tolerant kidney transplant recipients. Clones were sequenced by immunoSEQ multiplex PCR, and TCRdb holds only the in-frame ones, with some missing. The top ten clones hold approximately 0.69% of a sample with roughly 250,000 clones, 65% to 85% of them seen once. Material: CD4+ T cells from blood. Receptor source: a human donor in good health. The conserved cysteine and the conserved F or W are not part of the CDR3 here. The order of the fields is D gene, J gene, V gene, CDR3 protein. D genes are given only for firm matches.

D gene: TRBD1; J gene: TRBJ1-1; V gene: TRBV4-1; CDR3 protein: ASSRPGQRNTEAF
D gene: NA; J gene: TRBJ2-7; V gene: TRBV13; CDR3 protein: ASSNTGRLSYEQY
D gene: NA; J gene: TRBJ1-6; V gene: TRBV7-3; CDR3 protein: ASSQTHTEGGSPLH
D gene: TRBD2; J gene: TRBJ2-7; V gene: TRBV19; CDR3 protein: ASTRTSGGPYEQY
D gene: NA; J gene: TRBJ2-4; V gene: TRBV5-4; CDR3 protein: ASSLSTQNIQY
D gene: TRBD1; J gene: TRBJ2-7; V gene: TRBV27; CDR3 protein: ASSSPSTGVDEQY
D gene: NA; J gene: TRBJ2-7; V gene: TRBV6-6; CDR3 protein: ASSSLDEQY
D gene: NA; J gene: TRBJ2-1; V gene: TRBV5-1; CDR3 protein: ASSLAGSDEQF
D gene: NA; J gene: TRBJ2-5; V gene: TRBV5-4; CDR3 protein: ASSLAPRRETQY
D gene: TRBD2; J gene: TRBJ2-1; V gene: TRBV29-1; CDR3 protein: SVKGLSGGEKF
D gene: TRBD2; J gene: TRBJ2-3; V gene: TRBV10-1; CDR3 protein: ASSSTSPGRQY
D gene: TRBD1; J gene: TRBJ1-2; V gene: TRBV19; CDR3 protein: ASSKGAAGRTYGYT
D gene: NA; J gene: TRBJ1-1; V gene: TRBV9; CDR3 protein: ASSVVGQNTEAF
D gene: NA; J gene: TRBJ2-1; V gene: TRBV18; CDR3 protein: ASSPLGDEQF
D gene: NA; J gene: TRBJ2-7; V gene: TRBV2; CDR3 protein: ASSSTWSYEQY
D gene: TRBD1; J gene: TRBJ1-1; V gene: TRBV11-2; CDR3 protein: ASSLPGDRGRVDTEAF
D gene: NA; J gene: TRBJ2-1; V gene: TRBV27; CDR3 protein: ASSFRKDEQF
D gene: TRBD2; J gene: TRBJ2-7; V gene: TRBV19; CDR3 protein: ASSRGLQSSYEQY
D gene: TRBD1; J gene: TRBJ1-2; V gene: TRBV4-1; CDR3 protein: ASSQDRGVGYT
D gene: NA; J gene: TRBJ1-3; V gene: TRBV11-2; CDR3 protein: ASSPWDGAAGNTIY
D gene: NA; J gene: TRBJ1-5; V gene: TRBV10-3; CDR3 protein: AISEFADQPQH
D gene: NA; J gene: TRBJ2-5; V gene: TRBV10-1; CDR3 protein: ASSSVRGTQY
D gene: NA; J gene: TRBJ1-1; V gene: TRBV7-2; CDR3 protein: ASSWEGDTEAF
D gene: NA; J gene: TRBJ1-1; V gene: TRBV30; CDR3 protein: AWIYGGLNTEAF
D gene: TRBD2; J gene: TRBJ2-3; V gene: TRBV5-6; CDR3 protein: ASSSGLAGTDTQY
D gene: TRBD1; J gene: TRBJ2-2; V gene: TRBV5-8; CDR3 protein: ANRGNTGELF
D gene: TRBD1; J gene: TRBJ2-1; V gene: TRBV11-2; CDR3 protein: ASSLGQGRDNEQF
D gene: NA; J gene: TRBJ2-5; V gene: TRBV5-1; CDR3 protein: ASSLGGGLAQETQY
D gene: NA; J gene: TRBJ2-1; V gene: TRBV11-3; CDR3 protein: ASSSYQGSSYNEQF
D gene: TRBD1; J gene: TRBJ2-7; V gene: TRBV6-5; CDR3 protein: ASSYRDSGPYEQY
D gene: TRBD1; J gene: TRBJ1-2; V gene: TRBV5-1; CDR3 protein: ASSPVVDREKGYT
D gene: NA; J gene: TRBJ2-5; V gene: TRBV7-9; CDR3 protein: ASSLGLTGQETQY
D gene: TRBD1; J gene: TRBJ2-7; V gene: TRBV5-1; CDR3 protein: ASSPGQGRWEQY
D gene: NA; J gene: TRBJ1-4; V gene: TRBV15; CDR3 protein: ATSRDTPSNEKLF
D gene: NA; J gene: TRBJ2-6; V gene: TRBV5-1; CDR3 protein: ASSLTGSSGANVLT
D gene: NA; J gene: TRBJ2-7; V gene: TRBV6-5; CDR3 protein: ASSSGDSTYEQY
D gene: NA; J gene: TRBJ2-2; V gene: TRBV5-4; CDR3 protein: ASSKGDDGELF
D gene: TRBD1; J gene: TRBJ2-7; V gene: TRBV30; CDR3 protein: AWSSPGQTLYEQY
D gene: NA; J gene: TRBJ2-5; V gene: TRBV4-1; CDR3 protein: ASSQKPRGQQETQY
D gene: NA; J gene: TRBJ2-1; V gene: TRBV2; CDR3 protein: ASCLVPRGTTNEQF
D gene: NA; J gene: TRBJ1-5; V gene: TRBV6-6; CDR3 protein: ASTLVGGSNQPQH
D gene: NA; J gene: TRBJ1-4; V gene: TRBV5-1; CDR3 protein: ASSLGGVDEKLF
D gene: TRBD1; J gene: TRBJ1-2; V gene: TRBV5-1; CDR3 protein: ASSIKGADHGYT
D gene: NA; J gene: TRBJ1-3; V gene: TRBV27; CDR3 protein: ASSLSPGLGGNTIY
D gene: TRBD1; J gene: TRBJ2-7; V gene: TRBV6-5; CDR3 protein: ASSSTGQSSYEQY
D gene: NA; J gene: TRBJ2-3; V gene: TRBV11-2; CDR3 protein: ASSFPTGSGTQY
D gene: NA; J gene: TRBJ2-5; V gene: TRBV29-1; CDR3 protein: SAYRAGETQY
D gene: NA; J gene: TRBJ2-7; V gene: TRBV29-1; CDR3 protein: SVETVQEEQY
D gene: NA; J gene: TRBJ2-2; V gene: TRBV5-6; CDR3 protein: ASSLARIAANTGELF
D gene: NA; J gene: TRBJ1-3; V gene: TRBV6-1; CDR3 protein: ASILRVDSGNTIY
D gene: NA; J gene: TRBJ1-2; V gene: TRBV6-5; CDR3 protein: ACSAGNYGYT
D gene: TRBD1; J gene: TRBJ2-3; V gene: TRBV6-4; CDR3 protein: ASSLRGLEDTQY
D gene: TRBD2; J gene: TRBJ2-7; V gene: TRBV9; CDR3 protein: ASSVATSEFYEQY
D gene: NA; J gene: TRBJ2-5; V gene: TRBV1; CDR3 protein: TSKGRVYETQY
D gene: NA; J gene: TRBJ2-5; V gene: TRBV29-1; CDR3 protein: SALEDGETQY
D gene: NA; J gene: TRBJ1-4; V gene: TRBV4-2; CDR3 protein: ASSRGADVEKLF
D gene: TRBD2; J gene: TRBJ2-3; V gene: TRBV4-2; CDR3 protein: ASSHGGGGADTQY